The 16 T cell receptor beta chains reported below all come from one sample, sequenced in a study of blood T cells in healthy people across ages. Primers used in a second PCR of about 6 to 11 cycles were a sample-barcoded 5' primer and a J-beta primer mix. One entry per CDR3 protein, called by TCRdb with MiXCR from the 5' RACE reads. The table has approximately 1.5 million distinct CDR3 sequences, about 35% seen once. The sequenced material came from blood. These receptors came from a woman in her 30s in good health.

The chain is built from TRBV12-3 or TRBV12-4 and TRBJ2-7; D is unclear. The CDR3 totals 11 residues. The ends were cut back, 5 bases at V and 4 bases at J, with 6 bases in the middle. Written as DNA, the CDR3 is TGTGCCAGCAGTGTTCCTTACGAGCAGTACTTC. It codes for CASSVPYEQYF.

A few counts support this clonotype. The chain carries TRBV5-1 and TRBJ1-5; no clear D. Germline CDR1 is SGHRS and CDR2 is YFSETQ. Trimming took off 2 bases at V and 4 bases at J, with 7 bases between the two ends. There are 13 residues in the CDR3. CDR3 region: CASSFFPNQPQHF. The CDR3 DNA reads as TGCGCCAGCAGCTTTTTTCCTAATCAGCCCCAGCATTTT. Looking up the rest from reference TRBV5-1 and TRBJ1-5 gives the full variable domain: KAGVTQTPRYLIKTRGQQVTLSCSPISGHRSVSWYQQTPGQGLQFLFEYFSETQRNKGNFPGRFSGRQFSNSRSEMNVSTLELGDSALYLCASSFFPNQPQHFGDGTRLSIL.

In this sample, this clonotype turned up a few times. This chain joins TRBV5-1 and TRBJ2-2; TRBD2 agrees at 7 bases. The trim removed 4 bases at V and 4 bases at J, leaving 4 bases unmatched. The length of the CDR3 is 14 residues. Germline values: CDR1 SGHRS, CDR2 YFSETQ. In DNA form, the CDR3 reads TGCGCCAGCAGCACGAGCGGGACCACCGGGGAGCTGTTTTTT. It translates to CASSTSGTTGELFF.

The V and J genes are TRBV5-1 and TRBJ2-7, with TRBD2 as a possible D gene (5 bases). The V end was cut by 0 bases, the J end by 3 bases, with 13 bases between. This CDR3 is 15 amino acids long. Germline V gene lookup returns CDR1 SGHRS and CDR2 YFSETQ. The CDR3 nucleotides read TGCGCCAGCAGCTTGGACGGGATATTGGGCTACGAGCAGTACTTC. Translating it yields CASSLDGILGYEQYF. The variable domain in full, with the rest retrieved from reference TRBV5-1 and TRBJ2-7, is KAGVTQTPRYLIKTRGQQVTLSCSPISGHRSVSWYQQTPGQGLQFLFEYFSETQRNKGNFPGRFSGRQFSNSRSEMNVSTLELGDSALYLCASSLDGILGYEQYFGPGTRLTVT.

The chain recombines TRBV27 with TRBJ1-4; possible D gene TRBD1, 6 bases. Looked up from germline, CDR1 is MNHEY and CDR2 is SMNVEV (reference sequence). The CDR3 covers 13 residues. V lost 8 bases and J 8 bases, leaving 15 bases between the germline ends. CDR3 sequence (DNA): TGTGCCAGCGGGCGAGGGGGGAAGGAAAAACTGTTTTTT. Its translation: CASGRGGKEKLFF.

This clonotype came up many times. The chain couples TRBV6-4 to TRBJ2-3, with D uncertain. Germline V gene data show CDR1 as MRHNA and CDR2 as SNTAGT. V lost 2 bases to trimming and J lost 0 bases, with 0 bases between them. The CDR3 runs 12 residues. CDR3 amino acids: CASSDSTDTQYF. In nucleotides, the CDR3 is TGTGCCAGCAGTGACAGCACAGATACGCAGTATTTT.

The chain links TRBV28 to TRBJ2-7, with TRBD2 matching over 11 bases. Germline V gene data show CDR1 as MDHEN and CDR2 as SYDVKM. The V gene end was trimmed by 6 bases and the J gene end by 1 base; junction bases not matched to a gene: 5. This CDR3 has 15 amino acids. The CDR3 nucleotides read TGTGCCAGCAGCAACAGACTAGCGGGATCCTACGAGCAGTACTTC. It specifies CASSNRLAGSYEQYF.

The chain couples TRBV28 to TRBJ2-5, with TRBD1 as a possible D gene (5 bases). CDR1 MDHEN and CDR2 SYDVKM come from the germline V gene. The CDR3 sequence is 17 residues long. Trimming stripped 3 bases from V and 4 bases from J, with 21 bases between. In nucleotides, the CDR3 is TGTGCCAGCAGTTTCAGCCGAGGACCAGGGTTTTTAGAGACCCAGTACTTC. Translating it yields CASSFSRGPGFLETQYF.

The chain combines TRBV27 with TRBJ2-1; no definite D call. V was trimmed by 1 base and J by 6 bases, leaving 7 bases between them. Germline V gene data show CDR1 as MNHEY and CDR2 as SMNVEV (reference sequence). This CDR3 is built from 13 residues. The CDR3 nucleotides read TGTGCCAGCAGTTTATTCGGGTCCAATGAGCAGTTCTTC. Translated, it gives CASSLFGSNEQFF.

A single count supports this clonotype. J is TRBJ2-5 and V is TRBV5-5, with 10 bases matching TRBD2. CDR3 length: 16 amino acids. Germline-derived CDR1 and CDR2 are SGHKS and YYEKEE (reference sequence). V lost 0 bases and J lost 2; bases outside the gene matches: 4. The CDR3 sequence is CASSLAQAGGQETQYF. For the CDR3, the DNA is TGTGCCAGCAGCTTGGCCCAAGCGGGGGGGCAAGAGACCCAGTACTTC.

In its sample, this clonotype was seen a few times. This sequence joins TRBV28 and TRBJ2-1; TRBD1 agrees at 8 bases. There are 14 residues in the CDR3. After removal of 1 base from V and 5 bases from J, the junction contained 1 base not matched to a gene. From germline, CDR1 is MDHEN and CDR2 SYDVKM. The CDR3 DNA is TGTGCCAGCAGTTTATTGACAGGGGACAATGAGCAGTTCTTC. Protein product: CASSLLTGDNEQFF.

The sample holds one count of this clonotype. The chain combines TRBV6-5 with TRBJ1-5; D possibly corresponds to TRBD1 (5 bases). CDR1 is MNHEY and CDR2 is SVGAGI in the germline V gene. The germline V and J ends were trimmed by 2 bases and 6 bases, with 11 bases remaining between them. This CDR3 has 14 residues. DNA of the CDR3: TGTGCCAGCAGTTACCGGGGGGAAAGTCAGCCCCAGCATTTT. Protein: CASSYRGESQPQHF.

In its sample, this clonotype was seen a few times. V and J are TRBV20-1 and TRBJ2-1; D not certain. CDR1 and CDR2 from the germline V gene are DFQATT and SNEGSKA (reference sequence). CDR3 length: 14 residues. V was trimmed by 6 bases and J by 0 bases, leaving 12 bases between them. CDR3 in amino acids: CSALDPSSYNEQFF. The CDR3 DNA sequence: TGCAGTGCGCTAGATCCGAGCTCCTACAATGAGCAGTTCTTC.

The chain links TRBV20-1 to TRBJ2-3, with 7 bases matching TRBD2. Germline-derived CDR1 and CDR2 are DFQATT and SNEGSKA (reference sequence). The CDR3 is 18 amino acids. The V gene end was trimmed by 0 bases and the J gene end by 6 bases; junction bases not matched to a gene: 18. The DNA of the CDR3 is TGCAGTGCTAGAGACACTGTCTCTAGCGGTTATCCCAGGGATACGCAGTATTTT. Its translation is CSARDTVSSGYPRDTQYF.

The CDR3 nucleotides are TGTGCCAGCAGTTCACCAGGGGTGCTGATGAACACTGAAGCTTTCTTT. It translates to CASSSPGVLMNTEAFF. The genes are TRBV28 and TRBJ1-1; the D gene is possibly TRBD1 (6 bases). CDR1 MDHEN and CDR2 SYDVKM come from the germline V gene. This CDR3 region has 16 residues. Trimming took off 4 bases at V and 0 bases at J, with 15 bases between the two ends.

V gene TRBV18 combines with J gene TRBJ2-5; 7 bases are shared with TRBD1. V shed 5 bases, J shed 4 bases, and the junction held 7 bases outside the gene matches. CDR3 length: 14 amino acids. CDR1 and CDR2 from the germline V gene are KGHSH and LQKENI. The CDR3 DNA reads TGTGCCAGCTCAACCAGGGGGTCGCGAGAGACCCAGTACTTC. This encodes CASSTRGSRETQYF.